The 6 T cell receptor beta chains below were found in one sample sequenced in a study of cytomegalovirus exposure and HLA in healthy donors. The assay was immunoSEQ multiplex PCR, and TCRdb's table has in-frame clones only and misses some. The sample gives roughly 310,000 clones, approximately 85% of which show up once; over 0.9% is in the top ten. Sequences were obtained from PBMCs. The receptors come from a young man in good health and CMV-seronegative.

This rearrangement joins TRBV18 to TRBJ2-7, with 8 bases lining up with TRBD2. This CDR3 spans 18 amino acids. The V segment lost 1 base and the J segment 2 bases; nucleotides outside the gene matches: 13. Germline V gene sequence: CDR1 KGHSH, CDR2 LQKENI. Here the CDR3 DNA reads TGTGCCAGCTCACCACTCCAGCGCCGCGGGGGGCGTACCTACGAGCAGTACTTC. Encoded protein: CASSPLQRRGGRTYEQYF.

This rearrangement joins TRBV5-4 to TRBJ2-2; D remains ambiguous. The CDR3 length is 12 residues. V dropped 4 bases and J dropped 6 bases, with 7 bases sitting between them. Germline values: CDR1 SGHNT, CDR2 YYREEE (reference sequence). The CDR3 DNA sequence: TGTGCCAGCAGCCCGGTATCCGGGGAGCTGTTTTTT. It specifies CASSPVSGELFF.

The chain uses TRBV6-6 and TRBJ2-7; 8 positions match TRBD1. Looked up from germline, CDR1 is MNHNY and CDR2 is SVGAGI (reference sequence). The ends lost 0 bases at V and 6 bases at J; junction bases unmatched: 7. This CDR3 has 15 amino acids. In DNA form, the CDR3 reads TGTGCCAGCAGTTACTCAGGACAGGGAATGGGCGAGCAGTACTTC. Its protein is CASSYSGQGMGEQYF.

The chain joins TRBV4-3 to TRBJ2-1; 11 bases map to TRBD2. Trimming removed 6 bases from V and 1 base from J; junction bases left unmatched: 2. Looked up from germline, CDR1 is LGHNA and CDR2 is YSLEER. The CDR3 length is 15 residues. DNA of the CDR3: TGCGCCAGCAGTAGCGGGGGGGCGTCCTACAATGAGCAGTTCTTC. Translated, it gives CASSSGGASYNEQFF.

The V call is TRBV5-6, the J call TRBJ1-6, with 8 bases identical to TRBD1. Losses at the gene ends were 0 bases for V and 10 bases for J; bases not matched to a gene: 3. This CDR3 is built from 14 residues. CDR1 is SGHDT and CDR2 is YYEEEE in the germline V gene. The CDR3 nucleotides are TGTGCCAGCAGCTTGGGGACAGGGTTGTCACCCCTCCACTTT. Translating it yields CASSLGTGLSPLHF. Based on the CDR3 plus reference TRBV5-6 and TRBJ1-6, the full variable domain is DAGVTQSPTHLIKTRGQQVTLRCSPKSGHDTVSWYQQALGQGPQFIFQYYEEEERQRGNFPDRFSGHQFPNYSSELNVNALLLGDSALYLCASSLGTGLSPLHFGNGTRLTVT.

The chain recombines TRBV15 with TRBJ1-2; D might be TRBD1 (5 bases). The CDR3 is 14 amino acids. The ends were cut back, 3 bases at V and 6 bases at J, with 14 bases in the middle. Germline assignment: CDR1 LNHNV and CDR2 YYDKDF (reference sequence). Here the CDR3 DNA reads TGTGCCACCAGCAGTCAGGGTAACCGGGATGGCTACACCTTC. It yields the protein CATSSQGNRDGYTF. The whole variable domain, filled in from reference TRBV15 and TRBJ1-2, reads DAMVIQNPRYQVTQFGKPVTLSCSQTLNHNVMYWYQQKSSQAPKLLFHYYDKDFNNEADTPDNFQSRRPNTSFCFLDIRSPGLGDTAMYLCATSSQGNRDGYTFGSGTRLTVV.